These T cell receptor beta chains were read from a single sample in a study of cytomegalovirus exposure and HLA in healthy donors. Sequencing used immunoSEQ multiplex PCR; TCRdb keeps in-frame clones, though not all of them. Altogether 150,000 to 200,000 clones are present, about 82% being singletons, with the ten largest covering 2% to 2.5%. Sequenced input: PBMCs. Receptors were obtained from a woman aged 45-65 years in good health and CMV-seronegative. Each CDR3 is given with its conserved first and last residue. The D gene is left open where the match is weak. Part of the rows lack a size; the others show once, few, many or a class for expanded clones.

V,D,size,J,DNA,CDR3
TRBV20-1,.,.,TRBJ1-1,TGCAGTGCTAGAGGGGGCCCAGAAGCTTTCTTT,CSARGGPEAFF
TRBV5-1,.,few,TRBJ2-2,TGCGCCACCCGGCAGACCACGGGCACCGGGGAGCTGTTTTTT,CATRQTTGTGELFF
TRBV7-8,.,.,TRBJ1-2,TGTGCCAGCAGCTTAGCGAGGGATAACTATGGCTACACCTTC,CASSLARDNYGYTF
TRBV10-3,TRBD1,.,TRBJ2-3,TGTGCCATCAGTACAGGGGGCCGGGCAGATACGCAGTATTTT,CAISTGGRADTQYF
TRBV7-2,.,.,TRBJ2-5,TGTGCCAGCACGCGACAACGAGAGACCCAGTACTTC,CASTRQRETQYF
TRBV5-1,.,.,TRBJ2-1,TGCGCCAGCAGCTGGGGGGACGGAGGTGAGCAGTTCTTC,CASSWGDGGEQFF
TRBV28,TRBD1,.,TRBJ1-5,TGTGCCATCATCGCCGGGACAGGGAATCAGCCCCAGCATTTT,CAIIAGTGNQPQHF
TRBV27,.,.,TRBJ2-7,TGTGCCAGCAGTTTAGGTAGGAGGGGTCGCGAGCAGTACTTC,CASSLGRRGREQYF
TRBV5-1,TRBD2,.,TRBJ2-7,TGCGCCAGCAGCTCGGGGGCGGGAGGGCCCCCCTACGAGCAGTACTTC,CASSSGAGGPPYEQYF
TRBV6-6,.,.,TRBJ1-6,TGTGCCAGCAGTTACTCGGTAGTCGGTTATAATTCACCCCTCCACTTT,CASSYSVVGYNSPLHF
TRBV30,.,.,TRBJ2-7,TGTGCCTGGAGTCGGGACTCCTACGAGCAGTACTTC,CAWSRDSYEQYF
TRBV19,.,.,TRBJ1-2,TGTGCCAGTAGTATGACAGGACCGGGAATAGGCTATGGCTACACCTTC,CASSMTGPGIGYGYTF
TRBV19,TRBD1,.,TRBJ1-5,TGTGCCACCGGGACAGGGGAGCACCAGCCCCAGCATTTT,CATGTGEHQPQHF
TRBV14,.,.,TRBJ1-1,TGTGCCAGCAGCCAAGTCTTAAACACTGAAGCTTTCTTT,CASSQVLNTEAFF
TRBV4-2,.,.,TRBJ2-3,TGTGCCAGCAGCCAAGCCTCCGGGATACACGCGTATAACCCCTTTAAAAGCACAGATACGCAGTATTTT,CASSQASGIHAYNPFKSTDTQYF
TRBV18,.,.,TRBJ2-1,TGTGCCAGCTCACCACAAACAGGGATGAATGAGCAGTTCTTC,CASSPQTGMNEQFF
TRBV6-6,TRBD2,.,TRBJ2-1,TGTGCCAGCAGTTACGGGACTAATTACAATGAGCAGTTCTTC,CASSYGTNYNEQFF
TRBV6-5,.,.,TRBJ1-1,TGTGCCAGCAGTTACTCAGTGGGGGGGTCCACTGAAGCTTTCTTT,CASSYSVGGSTEAFF
TRBV18,TRBD1,.,TRBJ2-2,TGTGCCAGCTCACCCGACAGGGTGAACACCGGGGAGCTGTTTTTT,CASSPDRVNTGELFF
TRBV11-3,TRBD2,once,TRBJ2-1,TGTGCCAGCAGCTCGGGAGGGGTAGCGAAAGAGCAGTTCTTC,CASSSGGVAKEQFF
TRBV5-1,TRBD2,.,TRBJ2-2,TGCGCCAGCAGCTTGGGGGATGCCGGGGCGGGAGGGTCGCTGGGGGAGCTGTTTTTT,CASSLGDAGAGGSLGELFF
TRBV28,TRBD1,.,TRBJ2-3,TGTGCCAGCAGTTTTTTAGGACAGGGGGTTTACACAGATACGCAGTATTTT,CASSFLGQGVYTDTQYF
TRBV28,TRBD2,.,TRBJ2-7,TGTGCCAGCAGCAAGGGAGGGGTAACATTCTACGAGCAGTACTTC,CASSKGGVTFYEQYF
TRBV6-5,.,.,TRBJ2-1,TGTGCCAGAAACCTATACAATGAGCAGTTCTTC,CARNLYNEQFF
TRBV7-2,TRBD2,.,TRBJ2-7,TGTGCCAGCAGCTTACAAGCGGGAGGTACCTACGAGCAGTACTTC,CASSLQAGGTYEQYF
TRBV7-6,TRBD1,.,TRBJ2-1,TGTGCCAGCAGCTTAGCTTTAGGACAGGGCAATGAGCAGTTCTTC,CASSLALGQGNEQFF
TRBV29-1,TRBD1,.,TRBJ1-1,TGCAGCGCCCGGAAGTGGCAGGGGGACAGTAACACTGAAGCTTTCTTT,CSARKWQGDSNTEAFF
TRBV5-5,TRBD2,.,TRBJ2-7,TGTGCCAGCAGCTTTTCTACGGGAGCGGGATACGAGCAGTACTTC,CASSFSTGAGYEQYF
TRBV15,TRBD1,.,TRBJ2-1,TGTGCCACCAGCCGCCCGGACAGGGCTGTGAATGAGCAGTTCTTC,CATSRPDRAVNEQFF
TRBV10-1,.,.,TRBJ1-5,TGCGCCAGCAGTGACAGGGGTAATCAGCCCCAGCATTTT,CASSDRGNQPQHF
TRBV28,TRBD1,.,TRBJ1-6,TGTGCCAGCTCCTCCCCGGGGACAGGGAAAAGTTCACCCCTCCACTTT,CASSSPGTGKSSPLHF
TRBV18,.,once,TRBJ1-4,TGTGCCAGCTCACCACCGGTCGGGAGGCATGAAAAACTGTTTTTT,CASSPPVGRHEKLFF
TRBV10-3,TRBD1,.,TRBJ2-3,TGTGCCACCCAGGGGGCTGGCACAGATACGCAGTATTTT,CATQGAGTDTQYF
TRBV6-6,TRBD2,.,TRBJ2-1,TGTGCCAGCAGCCTCAGCGGGAGCTCCTACAATGAGCAGTTCTTC,CASSLSGSSYNEQFF
TRBV7-9,.,.,TRBJ1-5,TGTGCCAGCAGCTTGAGTACAGAGCGCAATCAGCCCCAGCATTTT,CASSLSTERNQPQHF
TRBV5-1,.,once,TRBJ2-1,TGCGCCAGCAGCCTGGTGGCCCAAAGAGGCAATGAGCAGTTCTTC,CASSLVAQRGNEQFF
TRBV9,.,.,TRBJ2-3,TGTGCCAGCAGCGTAGGCCCGGGAGCAGATACGCAGTATTTT,CASSVGPGADTQYF
TRBV7-2,.,.,TRBJ1-1,TGTGCCAGCAGCTTAAGTTGGAGGAACACTGAAGCTTTCTTT,CASSLSWRNTEAFF
TRBV28,.,.,TRBJ1-2,TGTGCCAGCAGGGACAGTTTGGGATACACCTTC,CASRDSLGYTF
TRBV10-3,.,once,TRBJ1-6,TGTGCCATCAACCAGGGTCAAAATTCACCCCTCCACTTT,CAINQGQNSPLHF
TRBV29-1,TRBD2,.,TRBJ2-3,TGCAGCGTTGATATCCGGACTAGCGGGAGGGTGGATATGCAGTATTTT,CSVDIRTSGRVDMQYF
TRBV6-5,.,.,TRBJ1-2,TGTGCCAGCAGTTACTCGCGGACAGAAGTGGGTAATGGCTACACCTTC,CASSYSRTEVGNGYTF
TRBV28,.,.,TRBJ1-5,TGTGCCAGCAGACCGGGACACCGGCAGCCCCAGCATTTT,CASRPGHRQPQHF
TRBV5-1,.,.,TRBJ1-1,TGCGCCAGCAGCTTGGAATATAGTCGAAGCGAAGCTTTCTTT,CASSLEYSRSEAFF
TRBV4-1,TRBD1,.,TRBJ2-7,TGCGCCAGCAGCCAAGGCCGACAGGGTATAGGAGGCGAGCAGTACTTC,CASSQGRQGIGGEQYF
TRBV15,TRBD1,once,TRBJ2-5,TGTGCCACCAGCACCCCTCCGGGACAGGGATCCGAGACCCAGTACTTC,CATSTPPGQGSETQYF
TRBV5-1,TRBD2,.,TRBJ2-5,TGCGCCAGCAGCTTTTTCTCGGGACTAGTGTCGGAGACCCAGTACTTC,CASSFFSGLVSETQYF
TRBV29-1,TRBD1,.,TRBJ2-7,TGCAGCGCGGGATCCGGGACAGTTGCTTACGAGCAGTACTTC,CSAGSGTVAYEQYF
TRBV7-9,.,.,TRBJ1-4,TGTGCCAGCAGCCTGACAGGCCACATTCAAAAACTGTTTTTT,CASSLTGHIQKLFF
TRBV29-1,TRBD2,.,TRBJ2-3,TGCAGCGTCGGTACGGCGGGAGGGCCATACAGCACAGATACGCAGTATTTT,CSVGTAGGPYSTDTQYF
TRBV28,.,.,TRBJ1-2,TGTGCCAGCAGTATAGGCGGGAGGGATGGCTACACCTTC,CASSIGGRDGYTF
TRBV27,TRBD1,.,TRBJ1-2,TGTGCCAGCAGGATGGGACAGGGGGACTATGGCTACACCTTC,CASRMGQGDYGYTF
TRBV28,.,.,TRBJ2-5,TGTGCCAGCAGTTTAACGGGATCTACTTTAGAGACCCAGTACTTC,CASSLTGSTLETQYF
TRBV28,TRBD1,.,TRBJ2-1,TGTGCCAGCAGTTTAGGGGGGACAGGGGGCAATGAGCAGTTCTTC,CASSLGGTGGNEQFF
TRBV18,TRBD1,.,TRBJ1-1,TGTGCCAGCTCCCCACAGGGGAAGAACACTGAAGCTTTCTTT,CASSPQGKNTEAFF
TRBV27,.,.,TRBJ1-5,TGTGCCAGCAGTCAGCAGGGTTTTGGGCAGCCCCAGCATTTT,CASSQQGFGQPQHF
TRBV27,.,.,TRBJ2-2,TGTGCCAGCAGTATGGACAGCGCGAACACCGGGGAGCTGTTTTTT,CASSMDSANTGELFF
TRBV28,TRBD2,.,TRBJ2-3,TGTGCCAGCAGTTTTGGACTAGCGGGAGGGCCAGGGGCAGATACGCAGTATTTT,CASSFGLAGGPGADTQYF
TRBV25-1,.,.,TRBJ2-2,TGTGCCAGCAGTGTCGGGGACTCCCACCTCCTCGGGGAGCTGTTTTTT,CASSVGDSHLLGELFF